Below, 32 T cell receptor beta chains from the same sample are listed, as sequenced in a study of blood T cells in healthy people across ages. Alongside a J-beta primer mix, a sample-barcoded 5' primer served in a second PCR lasting roughly 7 to 11 cycles. TCRdb re-analysed the 5' RACE reads in MiXCR, keeping a single row per CDR3 protein. The table lists roughly 2 million distinct CDR3 sequences, 49% of them singletons. Source material: blood. Every receptor here comes from a woman aged 35 to 49 in good health.

The V and J genes are TRBV7-9 and TRBJ1-2, with D unclear. Germline CDR1 SEHNR, CDR2 FQNEAQ (reference sequence). The V gene lost 4 bases and the J gene lost 5 bases, with 11 bases spanning the gap. This CDR3 comprises 13 residues. CDR3 sequence: CASSSTEVYGYTF. In nucleotides, the CDR3 is TGTGCCAGCAGCTCGACGGAAGTATATGGCTACACCTTC.

This clonotype appeared a single time. The chain uses TRBV11-2 and TRBJ2-5, with D unclear. V shed 4 bases and J shed 5 bases, with 14 bases lying between them. CDR1 is SGHAT and CDR2 is FQNNGV in the germline V gene. The CDR3 sequence is 14 residues long. The CDR3 DNA follows: TGTGCCAGCAGCTCAACTGACACCCAGGAGACCCAGTACTTC. This gives the protein CASSSTDTQETQYF.

A note on this clonotype: At one end the junction does not follow the germline gene, possibly because of a read error. V usage is TRBV7-2 and J usage is TRBJ2-3; D unresolved. This CDR3 has 16 amino acids. Per germline, CDR1 SGHTA and CDR2 FQGNSA. CDR3 in DNA: TGTGCCAACAGCTTAGATGGCGGTACTAGCACAGATACGCAGTATTTT. It specifies CANSLDGGTSTDTQYF.

A note on this clonotype: The junction does not match germline at one end; this may be a read error. The chain links TRBV7-9 to TRBJ2-1; D possibly uses TRBD1 or TRBD2 (5 bases each). There are 16 residues in the CDR3. Per germline, CDR1 SEHNR and CDR2 FQNEAQ (reference sequence). CDR3 DNA: TGTGTCAGCAGCTTATTCGGGGCCAGGAGGTCCAATGAGCAGTTCTTC. It yields the protein CVSSLFGARRSNEQFF.

This clonotype was counted many times. This rearrangement joins TRBV4-2 to TRBJ2-7; D gene unclear. V was shortened by 1 base and J by 3 bases, with 10 bases between the two germline ends. Germline assignment: CDR1 LGHNA and CDR2 YNFKEQ. The CDR3 sequence is 14 residues long. The CDR3 loop is CASSQGPRSYEQYF. CDR3 DNA sequence: TGTGCCAGCAGCCAAGGGCCTCGGAGCTACGAGCAGTACTTC.

The V gene is TRBV7-8, the J gene TRBJ1-5, with TRBD1 as a possible D gene (6 bases). The CDR3 contains 15 residues. Per germline, CDR1 SGHVS and CDR2 FQNEAQ. Between the trimmed V and J ends, which lost 1 base and 0 bases, there was a span of 7 bases. This CDR3 reads CASSLDRDSNQPQHF. The CDR3 bases are TGTGCCAGCAGCTTAGACAGGGATAGCAATCAGCCCCAGCATTTT.

There are a few counts of this clonotype. The chain links TRBV12-3 or TRBV12-4 to TRBJ2-3; 8 bases are shared with TRBD2. V gave up 2 bases and J gave up 0 bases; unmatched junction bases: 4. The length of the CDR3 is 16 residues. The DNA of the CDR3 is TGTGCCAGCAGTTTAACTAGCGGTACTAGCACAGATACGCAGTATTTT. Its protein is CASSLTSGTSTDTQYF.

This clonotype was seen more than once but under ten times. The V gene is TRBV7-9, the J gene TRBJ1-2; D is undetermined. Trimming took off 5 bases at V and 2 bases at J, with 12 bases between the two ends. The germline V gene has CDR1 SEHNR and CDR2 FQNEAQ (reference sequence). This CDR3 is built from 14 residues. CDR3 sequence: CASSAMAANYGYTF. The CDR3 DNA follows: TGTGCCAGCAGCGCAATGGCGGCGAACTATGGCTACACCTTC.

J is TRBJ1-2 and V is TRBV6-2 or TRBV6-3; D not resolved. The CDR3 is made up of 14 amino acids. The germline CDR1 and CDR2 sequences are MNHEY and SVGEGT. Trimming took off 5 bases at V and 8 bases at J, with 18 bases between the two ends. The CDR3 region has the DNA TGTGCCAGCAGTGCCTCGGAGAGCCCATGGGGCTACACCTTC. This encodes CASSASESPWGYTF.

This chain connects TRBV28 to TRBJ2-7, with 8 positions matching TRBD1. The junction had 4 bases not matched to a gene; V was cut back by 5 bases and J by 1 base. The CDR3 is made up of 14 amino acids. Germline CDR1 and CDR2: MDHEN and SYDVKM. The CDR3 DNA reads TGTGCCAGCAGTGGGGGACAGGCGTCCTACGAGCAGTACTTC. It yields the protein CASSGGQASYEQYF. The full variable domain, its missing parts supplied by reference TRBV28 and TRBJ2-7, is DVKVTQSSRYLVKRTGEKVFLECVQDMDHENMFWYRQDPGLGLRLIYFSYDVKMKEKGDIPEGYSVSREKKERFSLILESASTNQTSMYLCASSGGQASYEQYFGPGTRLTVT.

The V and J genes are TRBV5-1 and TRBJ1-1, with TRBD1 matching over 7 bases. The germline V gene encodes CDR1 SGHRS and CDR2 YFSETQ. The V gene end was trimmed by 4 bases and the J gene end by 2 bases; junction bases not matched to a gene: 14. The CDR3 has 17 amino acids. For the CDR3, the DNA is TGCGCCAGCAGCCCGTCGGGACAGACAAGATTAAACACTGAAGCTTTCTTT. It codes for CASSPSGQTRLNTEAFF.

This rearrangement joins TRBV5-1 to TRBJ2-3; D is unresolved. V was pared by 2 bases and J by 2 bases, with 12 bases between. Germline-derived CDR1 and CDR2 are SGHRS and YFSETQ. This CDR3 region has 15 residues. CDR3: CASSFEDPTTDTQYF. The CDR3 DNA sequence: TGCGCCAGCAGCTTCGAGGACCCAACCACAGATACGCAGTATTTT.

The rearrangement joins TRBV4-2 to TRBJ2-1, with 8 bases lining up with TRBD2. The CDR3 covers 15 residues. Germline CDR1 is LGHNA and CDR2 is YNFKEQ. With V trimmed by 0 bases and J by 6 bases, 4 bases remained unmatched. The CDR3 DNA reads TGTGCCAGCAGCCAAGATCCGAGCGGGGGCAATGAGCAGTTCTTC. Its protein product is CASSQDPSGGNEQFF.

The chain carries TRBV20-1 and TRBJ2-5; a possible D gene is TRBD2 (7 bases). Germline assignment: CDR1 DFQATT and CDR2 SNEGSKA (reference sequence). The CDR3 contains 16 residues. V lost 2 bases to trimming and J lost 6 bases, with 22 bases between them. As DNA, the CDR3 is TGCAGTGCTAGATATTTGGGGGGGGCGATAGCAAAGACCCAGTACTTC. It is translated as CSARYLGGAIAKTQYF.

As concerns this clonotype: At one of its ends the junction is not consistent with the germline gene, which may arise from a read error. The chain joins TRBV29-1 to TRBJ1-1; maybe TRBD1 (5 bases). This CDR3 contains 12 residues. The germline gives CDR1 SQVTM, CDR2 ANQGSEA. CDR3 sequence (DNA): TGCAGCGCTGAACGGGGGAGTACTGAAGCTTTCTTT. It specifies CSAERGSTEAFF.

In DNA, the CDR3 is TGTGCCAGCAAGCTTTCTACAGGGCCGGGCGAGACCCAGTACTTC. Its protein is CASKLSTGPGETQYF. The V call is TRBV6-2 or TRBV6-3, the J call TRBJ2-5; a weak D match, TRBD1 (6 bases). The CDR3 has 15 residues. Deletions cut 7 bases from V and 5 bases from J, with 20 bases between. Germline V lookup: CDR1 MNHEY, CDR2 SVGEGT.

This clonotype has only a few counts. The rearrangement joins TRBV2 to TRBJ2-3; TRBD1 agrees at 8 bases. J was trimmed by 6 bases and V by 9 bases; bases with no gene match: 11. The CDR3 contains 14 residues. Germline-derived CDR1 and CDR2 are SNHLY and FYNNEI. CDR3 DNA sequence: TGTGCCAGACAGGGGGAGCGACTCACGGATACGCAGTATTTT. Its protein is CARQGERLTDTQYF.

V and J are TRBV15 and TRBJ2-1; 15 bases agree with TRBD2. The germline V gene has CDR1 LNHNV and CDR2 YYDKDF (reference sequence). The CDR3 totals 20 residues. The V segment lost 1 base and the J segment 1 base; nucleotides outside the gene matches: 8. The CDR3 DNA reads as TGTGCCACCAGCAGAGGCCCCGGACTAGCGGGGGGGCTGTCCTACAATGAGCAGTTCTTC. This encodes CATSRGPGLAGGLSYNEQFF.

This clonotype was counted ten times or more. This sequence joins TRBV29-1 and TRBJ2-7, with a possible D match to TRBD2 (7 bases). Germline-derived CDR1 and CDR2 are SQVTM and ANQGSEA. V lost 1 base and J 3 bases, leaving 13 bases between the germline ends. The CDR3 is 14 residues long. This CDR3 is CSVEVGGPNYEQYF. CDR3 in DNA: TGCAGCGTTGAAGTCGGGGGGCCGAACTACGAGCAGTACTTC.

CDR3 sequence reads: CASSTGTLLYNEQFF. The CDR3 nucleotides are TGTGCCAGCAGCACCGGGACGCTCCTATACAATGAGCAGTTCTTC. This sequence joins TRBV5-6 and TRBJ2-1; D assignment may be TRBD1 or TRBD2 (5 bases each). Germline V CDR1 and CDR2: SGHDT, YYEEEE. The V and J ends lost 4 bases and 4 bases respectively, with 15 bases between them. The CDR3 sequence is 15 residues long.

This clonotype was counted many times. The chain joins TRBV5-5 to TRBJ2-7, with D maybe TRBD1 (5 bases). The germline gives CDR1 SGHKS, CDR2 YYEKEE (reference sequence). The CDR3 runs to 12 residues. Between the trimmed V and J ends, which lost 2 bases and 3 bases, there was a span of 6 bases. In nucleotides, the CDR3 is TGTGCCAGCAGCTTACAGGACTACGAGCAGTACTTC. Its protein is CASSLQDYEQYF.

The chain recombines TRBV2 with TRBJ2-1; D not certain. This CDR3 has 14 residues. In germline, CDR1 is SNHLY, CDR2 FYNNEI. The germline V and J ends were trimmed by 1 base and 15 bases, with 19 bases remaining between them. In DNA, the CDR3 is TGTGCCAGCAGTGAAGTGGTGGCTGGCAGGAAGTTGTTCTTC. Translated: CASSEVVAGRKLFF.

The gene calls are TRBV4-1 and TRBJ2-7; D ambiguous. V lost 0 bases, J lost 0 bases, and 12 bases lay in between. Looked up from germline, CDR1 is MGHRA and CDR2 is YSYEKL. This CDR3 contains 16 residues. This CDR3 reads CASSQEVGVSSYEQYF. The CDR3 region has the DNA TGCGCCAGCAGCCAAGAAGTTGGGGTAAGCTCCTACGAGCAGTACTTC.

In its sample, this clonotype was seen a few times. The rearrangement links TRBV5-1 to TRBJ2-5; 10 bases match TRBD2. The V segment lost 4 bases and the J segment 5 bases; nucleotides outside the gene matches: 5. The CDR3 runs 14 residues. CDR1 and CDR2 from the germline V gene are SGHRS and YFSETQ. In DNA form, the CDR3 reads TGCGCCAGCAGCCCCACTAGCGGGATGGAGACCCAGTACTTC. Translation: CASSPTSGMETQYF.

This clonotype was picked up a small number of times. V gene TRBV28 combines with J gene TRBJ2-3; TRBD1 or TRBD2 may be the D gene (5 bases each). Per the germline V gene, CDR1 is MDHEN and CDR2 is SYDVKM. The CDR3 extends over 11 amino acids. The CDR3 here is CATGGRDTQYF. The CDR3 coding sequence is TGTGCTACTGGGGGTCGGGATACGCAGTATTTT.

The chain has TRBV27 and TRBJ2-3, with TRBD2 matching 12 bases. Germline-derived CDR1 and CDR2 are MNHEY and SMNVEV (reference sequence). V lost 4 bases and J lost 5; bases outside the gene matches: 10. The CDR3 is made up of 17 amino acids. The CDR3 is CASSWGLAGLLGDTQYF. The CDR3 region has the DNA TGTGCCAGCAGTTGGGGACTAGCGGGCCTCCTGGGAGATACGCAGTATTTT.

The chain is built from TRBV6-5 and TRBJ2-5, with a weak D call TRBD2 (6 bases). The CDR3 extends over 16 amino acids. CDR1 MNHEY and CDR2 SVGAGI come from the germline V gene. V shed 1 base and J shed 0 bases, with 12 bases lying between them. The CDR3 nucleotides are TGTGCCAGCAGTTACTGGGGCGGGGCGAACCAAGAGACCCAGTACTTC. Translated, it gives CASSYWGGANQETQYF.

CDR3 residues: CSVEEFDSDYGYTF. CDR3 DNA: TGCAGCGTTGAAGAGTTCGACAGTGACTATGGCTACACCTTC. The chain has TRBV29-1 and TRBJ1-2, with D maybe TRBD1 (5 bases). The CDR3 spans 14 residues. V was pared by 0 bases and J by 3 bases, with 11 bases between. From germline, CDR1 is SQVTM and CDR2 ANQGSEA.

J is TRBJ1-4 and V is TRBV7-2; tentatively, D is TRBD1 (5 bases). CDR3 length: 17 residues. The germline gives CDR1 SGHTA, CDR2 FQGNSA. The germline V and J ends were trimmed by 6 bases and 4 bases, with 21 bases remaining between them. CDR3 sequence: CASSPWGPGDSNEKLFF. The DNA of the CDR3 is TGTGCCAGCAGTCCCTGGGGACCAGGAGATAGTAATGAAAAACTGTTTTTT.

CDR3 amino acids: CASIAGTDTQYF. The CDR3 DNA reads as TGTGCCAGCATCGCTGGCACAGATACGCAGTATTTT. This rearrangement joins TRBV28 to TRBJ2-3; no clear D. CDR3 length equals 12 residues. The ends were cut back, 7 bases at V and 1 base at J, with 6 bases in the middle. Germline V gene data show CDR1 as MDHEN and CDR2 as SYDVKM.

This clonotype occurred a few times. J is TRBJ2-1 and V is TRBV10-3; TRBD1 agrees at 10 bases. The V and J ends lost 2 bases and 4 bases, in that order; junction bases with no gene match: 2. This CDR3 is built from 15 residues. CDR1 ENHRY and CDR2 SYGVKD come from the germline V gene. The CDR3 protein is CAISEGTGVYNEQFF. DNA of the CDR3: TGTGCCATCAGTGAGGGGACAGGGGTTTACAATGAGCAGTTCTTC.

The V gene is TRBV9, the J gene TRBJ1-1; D unclear. CDR1 is SGDLS, CDR2 YYNGEE, per germline. The V end was cut by 2 bases, the J end by 3 bases, with 11 bases between. The CDR3 consists of 14 residues. CDR3 sequence: CASSVPRGDTEAFF. Written as DNA, the CDR3 is TGTGCCAGCAGCGTCCCCCGGGGTGACACTGAAGCTTTCTTT.